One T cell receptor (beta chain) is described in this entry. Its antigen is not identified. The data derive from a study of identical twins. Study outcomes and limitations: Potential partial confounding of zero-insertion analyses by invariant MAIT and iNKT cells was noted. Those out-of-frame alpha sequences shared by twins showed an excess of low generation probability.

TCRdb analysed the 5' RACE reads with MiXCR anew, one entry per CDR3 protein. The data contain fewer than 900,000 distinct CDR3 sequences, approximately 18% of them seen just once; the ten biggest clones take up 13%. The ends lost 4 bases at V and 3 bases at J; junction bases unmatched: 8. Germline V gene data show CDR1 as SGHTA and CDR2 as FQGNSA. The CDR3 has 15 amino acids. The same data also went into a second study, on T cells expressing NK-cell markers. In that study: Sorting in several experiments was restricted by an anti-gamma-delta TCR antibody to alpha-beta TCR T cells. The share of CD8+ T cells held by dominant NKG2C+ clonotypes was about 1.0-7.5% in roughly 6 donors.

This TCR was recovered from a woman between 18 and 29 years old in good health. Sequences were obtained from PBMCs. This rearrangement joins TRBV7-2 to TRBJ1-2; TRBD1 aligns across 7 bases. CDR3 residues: CASSSTGSFDYGYTF. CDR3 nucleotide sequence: TGTGCCAGCAGCTCGACAGGGAGTTTTGACTATGGCTACACCTTC.